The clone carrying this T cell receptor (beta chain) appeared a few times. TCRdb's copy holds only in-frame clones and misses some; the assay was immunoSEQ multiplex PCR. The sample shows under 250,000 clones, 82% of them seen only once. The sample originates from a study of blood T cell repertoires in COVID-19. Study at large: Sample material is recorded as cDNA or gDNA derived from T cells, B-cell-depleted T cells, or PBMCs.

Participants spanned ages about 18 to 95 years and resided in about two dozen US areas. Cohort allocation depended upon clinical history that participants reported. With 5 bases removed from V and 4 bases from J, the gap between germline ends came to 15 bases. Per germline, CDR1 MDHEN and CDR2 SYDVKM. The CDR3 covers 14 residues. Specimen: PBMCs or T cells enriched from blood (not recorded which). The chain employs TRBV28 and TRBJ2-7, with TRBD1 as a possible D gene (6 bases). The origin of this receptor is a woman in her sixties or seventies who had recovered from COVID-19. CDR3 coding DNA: TGTGCCAGCAGTCCACCGGGACACCCTTACGAGCAGTACTTC. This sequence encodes CASSPPGHPYEQYF.